These T cell receptor beta chains were read from a single sample in a study of cytomegalovirus exposure and HLA in healthy donors. Data came from immunoSEQ multiplex PCR; TCRdb stores just in-frame clones and leaves some out. The repertoire holds about 98,000 clones, approximately 74% seen once, with approximately 1.8% in the top ten. The sequenced sample was PBMCs. The receptors were sampled from a male donor in good health and CMV-seronegative. The CDR3 runs from the conserved cysteine through the conserved F or W. D genes are given only for firm matches. Not all rows give a size; the values are once, few, many and, for expanded clones, a class.

d_gene	j_gene	v_gene	abundance	CDR3aa	CDR3nt
-	TRBJ2-5	TRBV27	few	CASKLQGVGETQYF	TGTGCCAGCAAGCTACAGGGAGTTGGGGAGACCCAGTACTTC
-	TRBJ2-6	TRBV28	-	CASTSYWARGANVLTF	TGTGCCAGCACCTCTTACTGGGCGAGAGGGGCCAACGTCCTGACTTTC
-	TRBJ1-4	TRBV15	-	CATSRQTGPTNEKLFF	TGTGCCACCAGCAGACAAACAGGGCCGACTAATGAAAAACTGTTTTTT
-	TRBJ1-1	TRBV7-3	-	CASSPTVGGTEAFF	TGTGCCAGCAGCCCTACAGTTGGAGGCACTGAAGCTTTCTTT
-	TRBJ1-2	TRBV19	-	CASSSNTVDGYTF	TGTGCCAGTAGTAGTAACACAGTTGATGGCTACACCTTC
TRBD2	TRBJ2-7	TRBV5-1	-	CASSSSGTSGRYEQYF	TGCGCCAGCAGCTCCTCCGGGACTAGCGGGAGGTACGAGCAGTACTTC
TRBD1	TRBJ2-5	TRBV5-1	-	CASSQMTGGQETQYF	TGCGCCAGCAGCCAAATGACAGGGGGTCAAGAGACCCAGTACTTC
-	TRBJ1-1	TRBV7-9	-	CASSWGDLIAFF	TGTGCCAGCAGTTGGGGGGACCTGATTGCTTTCTTT
TRBD1	TRBJ2-1	TRBV6-5	-	CASSLDRDLYNEQFF	TGTGCCAGCAGTCTGGACAGGGATCTTTACAATGAGCAGTTCTTC
-	TRBJ1-1	TRBV4-2	few	CASSQDQALNEAFF	TGTGCCAGCAGCCAAGATCAGGCTCTAAATGAAGCTTTCTTT
-	TRBJ1-2	TRBV28	-	CASNRRGYTF	TGTGCCAGCAACAGGCGCGGCTACACCTTC
TRBD1	TRBJ1-1	TRBV7-9	-	CASVPTGAAWAFF	TGTGCCAGCGTTCCCACAGGGGCGGCTTGGGCTTTCTTT
TRBD1	TRBJ2-2	TRBV15	-	CATSREDRGQFRTGELFF	TGTGCCACCAGCAGAGAGGACAGGGGGCAGTTTCGCACCGGGGAGCTGTTTTTT
TRBD1	TRBJ2-7	TRBV5-4	few	CASSRPGQGDEQYF	TGTGCCAGCAGCCGGCCGGGACAGGGCGACGAGCAGTACTTC
TRBD2	TRBJ2-1	TRBV7-9	few	CASQYGLAGGEQFF	TGTGCCAGCCAGTACGGACTAGCGGGAGGTGAGCAGTTCTTC
TRBD2	TRBJ2-7	TRBV6-5	-	CASQTAGGGYYEQYF	TGTGCCAGCCAAACAGCCGGGGGGGGCTACTACGAGCAGTACTTC
-	TRBJ1-5	TRBV7-9	-	CSSSQWGGGQHF	TGTTCCAGCAGTCAATGGGGTGGAGGCCAGCATTTT
TRBD1	TRBJ1-2	TRBV29-1	-	CSGGQVGNYGYTF	TGCAGCGGGGGACAGGTGGGGAACTATGGCTACACCTTC
-	TRBJ1-1	TRBV27	few	CASSLRQGMNTEAFF	TGTGCCAGCAGTTTAAGGCAGGGAATGAACACTGAAGCTTTCTTT
-	TRBJ2-7	TRBV29-1	once	CSVSAGGPYEQYF	TGCAGCGTTAGCGCAGGGGGGCCCTACGAGCAGTACTTC
-	TRBJ1-5	TRBV29-1	-	CSVDGGDSNQPQHF	TGCAGCGTTGATGGGGGGGATAGCAATCAGCCCCAGCATTTT
TRBD1	TRBJ2-1	TRBV9	-	CASSVVGGASYNEQFF	TGTGCCAGCAGCGTAGTAGGGGGCGCATCCTACAATGAGCAGTTCTTC
-	TRBJ1-1	TRBV4-3	few	CASSQVVATEAFF	TGCGCCAGCAGCCAAGTTGTGGCCACTGAAGCTTTCTTT
TRBD2	TRBJ2-3	TRBV28	-	CASSLWGGRTFTDTQYF	TGTGCCAGCAGTTTATGGGGCGGGAGGACATTCACAGATACGCAGTATTTT
TRBD2	TRBJ2-3	TRBV30	-	CAWSLKREYADTQYF	TGTGCCTGGAGTTTAAAGCGGGAGTACGCAGATACGCAGTATTTT
-	TRBJ2-3	TRBV7-2	-	CASSLGGDLTTDTQYF	TGTGCCAGCAGCTTAGGAGGCGATTTAACCACAGATACGCAGTATTTT
TRBD1	TRBJ1-5	TRBV28	-	CASSFGTGVNQPQHF	TGTGCCAGCAGTTTTGGGACAGGGGTAAATCAGCCCCAGCATTTT
TRBD1	TRBJ1-1	TRBV28	-	CASSSIDRGGTEAFF	TGTGCCAGCAGTTCCATAGACAGGGGAGGAACTGAAGCTTTCTTT
TRBD1	TRBJ1-3	TRBV30	once	CAWSRTGGPGNTIYF	TGTGCCTGGAGTCGGACAGGGGGCCCTGGAAACACCATATATTTT
TRBD2	TRBJ2-3	TRBV19	once	CASSFDGSGSADTQYF	TGTGCCAGTAGTTTCGATGGTAGCGGGAGTGCAGATACGCAGTATTTT
-	TRBJ2-5	TRBV7-2	-	CASSLVGAETQYF	TGTGCCAGCAGCTTAGTAGGGGCCGAGACCCAGTACTTC
-	TRBJ2-7	TRBV9	-	CASSVRVGAWQYF	TGTGCCAGCAGCGTTAGAGTAGGGGCGTGGCAGTACTTC
TRBD1	TRBJ2-2	TRBV2	-	CARRQGLNTGELFF	TGTGCCAGGAGACAGGGATTGAACACCGGGGAGCTGTTTTTT
-	TRBJ1-5	TRBV27	-	CASSQEFSNQPQHF	TGTGCCAGCAGTCAGGAATTTAGCAATCAGCCCCAGCATTTT
-	TRBJ2-4	TRBV5-4	-	CASGNSGGIGKNIQYF	TGTGCCAGCGGGAACAGTGGAGGCATAGGCAAAAACATTCAGTACTTC
TRBD2	TRBJ2-1	TRBV4-2	-	CASSQDTGLADLPGSYNEQFF	TGTGCCAGCAGCCAAGATACGGGACTAGCGGATTTACCAGGATCCTACAATGAGCAGTTCTTC
TRBD2	TRBJ2-4	TRBV19	-	CASSIEGFGRGIQYF	TGTGCCAGTAGTATAGAGGGCTTTGGGCGGGGGATTCAGTACTTC
TRBD1	TRBJ1-4	TRBV7-2	once	CASSLAGGQGGEKLFF	TGTGCCAGCAGCTTAGCCGGCGGACAGGGGGGTGAAAAACTGTTTTTT
TRBD1	TRBJ2-5	TRBV2	-	CASSENRGSQQETQYF	TGTGCCAGCAGTGAAAACAGGGGGAGCCAACAAGAGACCCAGTACTTC
TRBD2	TRBJ2-7	TRBV27	few	CASSERSGRVREQYF	TGTGCCAGCAGCGAAAGGTCGGGGAGGGTGAGGGAGCAGTACTTC
TRBD2	TRBJ2-3	TRBV4-3	-	CASSQDRLAGLTDTQYF	TGCGCCAGCAGCCAAGATCGGTTAGCGGGCCTCACAGATACGCAGTATTTT
-	TRBJ2-1	TRBV19	few	CASSISGSGNEQFF	TGTGCCAGTAGTATCTCCGGGAGCGGGAATGAGCAGTTCTTC
TRBD2	TRBJ2-3	TRBV5-1	-	CASSLKTPSGTTDTQYF	TGCGCCAGCAGCTTGAAAACTCCTAGCGGAACCACAGATACGCAGTATTTT
TRBD1	TRBJ1-2	TRBV7-8	-	CASSQGQPSYGYTF	TGTGCCAGCAGCCAGGGACAGCCGAGCTATGGCTACACCTTC
TRBD1	TRBJ1-4	TRBV27	-	CASSIQQGAEEKLFF	TGTGCCAGCAGTATCCAACAGGGGGCAGAAGAAAAACTGTTTTTT
-	TRBJ2-7	TRBV7-9	-	CASSPRLGDSEYEQYF	TGTGCCAGCAGCCCCCGTCTAGGGGACTCCGAATACGAGCAGTACTTC
TRBD2	TRBJ2-1	TRBV7-8	-	CASSSQTSGSFSNEQFF	TGTGCCAGCAGCTCGCAGACTAGCGGGAGTTTTAGCAATGAGCAGTTCTTC
TRBD2	TRBJ2-2	TRBV13	-	CASSLLAGANTGELFF	TGTGCCAGCAGCCTCCTGGCGGGAGCGAACACCGGGGAGCTGTTTTTT
-	TRBJ1-2	TRBV6-5	-	CASRGPGEGYTF	TGTGCCAGCAGGGGACCAGGGGAAGGCTACACCTTC
-	TRBJ2-5	TRBV7-2	-	CASSTGQSLVETQYF	TGTGCCAGCAGCACAGGACAGAGTTTGGTCGAGACCCAGTACTTC
-	TRBJ2-5	TRBV6-5	-	CASSSRTEETQYF	TGTGCCAGCAGTTCAAGGACAGAAGAGACCCAGTACTTC
TRBD2	TRBJ2-1	TRBV29-1	few	CSVGMASGRIEQFF	TGCAGCGTTGGGATGGCTAGCGGGAGAATCGAGCAGTTCTTC
TRBD2	TRBJ2-3	TRBV5-1	-	CASSLELAGGDTQYF	TGCGCCAGCAGCTTGGAACTAGCGGGAGGAGATACGCAGTATTTT
-	TRBJ2-1	TRBV6-5	-	CASMSRLPYNEQFF	TGTGCCAGCATGAGCCGACTACCTTACAATGAGCAGTTCTTC
-	TRBJ2-2	TRBV29-1	-	CSVEAGFCRRYTGELFF	TGCAGCGTTGAAGCGGGCTTTTGCCGGAGGTACACCGGGGAGCTGTTTTTT
-	TRBJ2-3	TRBV4-2	-	CASSQEAQPRTDTQYF	TGTGCCAGCAGCCAAGAGGCTCAACCCCGCACAGATACGCAGTATTTT
-	TRBJ1-1	TRBV28	-	CASSLYGGDAEAFF	TGTGCCAGCAGTTTATACGGGGGGGACGCTGAAGCTTTCTTT